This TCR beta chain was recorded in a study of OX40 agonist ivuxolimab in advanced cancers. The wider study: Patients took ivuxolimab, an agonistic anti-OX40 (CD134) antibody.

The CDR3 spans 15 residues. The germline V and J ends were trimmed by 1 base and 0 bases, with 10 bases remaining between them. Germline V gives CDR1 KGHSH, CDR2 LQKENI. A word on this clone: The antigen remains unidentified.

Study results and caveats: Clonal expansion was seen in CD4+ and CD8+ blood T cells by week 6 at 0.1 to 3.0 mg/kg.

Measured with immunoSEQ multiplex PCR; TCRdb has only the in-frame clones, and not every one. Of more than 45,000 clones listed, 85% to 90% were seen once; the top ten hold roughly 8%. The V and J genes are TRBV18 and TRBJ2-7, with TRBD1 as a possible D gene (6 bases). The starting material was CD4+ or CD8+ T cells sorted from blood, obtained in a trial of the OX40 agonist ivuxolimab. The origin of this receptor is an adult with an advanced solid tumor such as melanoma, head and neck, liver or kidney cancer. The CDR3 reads CASSPLRGSSYEQYF. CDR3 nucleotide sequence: TGTGCCAGCTCACCACTCAGGGGATCCTCCTACGAGCAGTACTTC.